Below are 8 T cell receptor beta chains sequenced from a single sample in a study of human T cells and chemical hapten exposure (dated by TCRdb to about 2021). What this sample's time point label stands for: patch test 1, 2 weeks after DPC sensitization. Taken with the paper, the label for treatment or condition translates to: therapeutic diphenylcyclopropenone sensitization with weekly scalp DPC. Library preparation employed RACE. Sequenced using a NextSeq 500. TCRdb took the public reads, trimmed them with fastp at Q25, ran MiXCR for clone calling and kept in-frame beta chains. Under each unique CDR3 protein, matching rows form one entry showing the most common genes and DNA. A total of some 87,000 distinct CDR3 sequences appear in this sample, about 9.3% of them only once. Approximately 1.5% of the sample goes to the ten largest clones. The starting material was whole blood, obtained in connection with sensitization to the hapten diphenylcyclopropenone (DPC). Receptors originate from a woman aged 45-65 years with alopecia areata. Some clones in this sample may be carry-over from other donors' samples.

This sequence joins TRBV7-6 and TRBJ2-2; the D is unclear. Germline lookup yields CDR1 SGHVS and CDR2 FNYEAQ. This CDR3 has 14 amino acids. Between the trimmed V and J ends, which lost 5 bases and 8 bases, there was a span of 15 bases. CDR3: CASSPRTQTGELFF. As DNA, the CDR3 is TGTGCCAGCAGCCCTCGGACGCAGACGGGGGAGCTGTTTTTT.

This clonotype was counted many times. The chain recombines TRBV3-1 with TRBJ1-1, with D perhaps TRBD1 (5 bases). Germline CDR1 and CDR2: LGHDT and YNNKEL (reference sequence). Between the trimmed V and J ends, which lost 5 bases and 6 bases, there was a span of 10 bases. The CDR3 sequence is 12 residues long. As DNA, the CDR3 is TGTGCCAGCAGCGTCGGGGCCGCTGAAGCTTTCTTT. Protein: CASSVGAAEAFF.

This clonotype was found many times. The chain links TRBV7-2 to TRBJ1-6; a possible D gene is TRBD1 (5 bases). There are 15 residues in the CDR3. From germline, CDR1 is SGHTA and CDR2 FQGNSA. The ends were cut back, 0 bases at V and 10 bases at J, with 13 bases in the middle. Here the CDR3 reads CASSLAPRAGSPLHF. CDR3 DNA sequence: TGTGCCAGCAGCTTAGCTCCTAGGGCAGGGTCACCCCTCCACTTT.

The CDR3 loop reads CASSLAGQNTGELFF. The DNA for the CDR3 is TGTGCCAGCAGTTTAGCGGGCCAAAACACCGGGGAGCTGTTTTTT. The chain combines TRBV12-3 or TRBV12-4 with TRBJ2-2, with D uncertain. V gave up 0 bases and J gave up 2 bases, with 7 bases separating them. This CDR3 has 15 amino acids.

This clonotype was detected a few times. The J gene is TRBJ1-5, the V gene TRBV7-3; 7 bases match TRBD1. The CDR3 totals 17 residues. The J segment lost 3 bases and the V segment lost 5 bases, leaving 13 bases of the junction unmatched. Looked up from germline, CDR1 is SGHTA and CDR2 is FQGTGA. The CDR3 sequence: CASSQKVFGTDNQPQHF. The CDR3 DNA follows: TGTGCCAGCAGCCAAAAGGTGTTCGGGACAGACAATCAGCCCCAGCATTTT. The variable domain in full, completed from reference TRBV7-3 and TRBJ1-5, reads GAGVSQTPSNKVTEKGKYVELRCDPISGHTALYWYRQSLGQGPEFLIYFQGTGAADDSGLPNDRFFAVRPEGSVSTLKIQRTERGDSAVYLCASSQKVFGTDNQPQHFGDGTRLSIL.

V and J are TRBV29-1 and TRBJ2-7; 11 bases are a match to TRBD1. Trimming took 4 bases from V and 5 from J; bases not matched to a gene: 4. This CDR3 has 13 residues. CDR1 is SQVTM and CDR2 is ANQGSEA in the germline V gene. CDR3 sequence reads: CSVAGQGADEQYF. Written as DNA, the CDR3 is TGCAGCGTTGCTGGACAGGGGGCTGACGAGCAGTACTTC.

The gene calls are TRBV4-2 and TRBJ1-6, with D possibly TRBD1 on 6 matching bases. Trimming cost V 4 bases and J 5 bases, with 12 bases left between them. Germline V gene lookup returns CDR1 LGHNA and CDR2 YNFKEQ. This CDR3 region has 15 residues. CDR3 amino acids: CASSRGGANNSPLHF. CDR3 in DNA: TGTGCCAGCAGCCGGGGGGGCGCGAATAATTCACCCCTCCACTTT.

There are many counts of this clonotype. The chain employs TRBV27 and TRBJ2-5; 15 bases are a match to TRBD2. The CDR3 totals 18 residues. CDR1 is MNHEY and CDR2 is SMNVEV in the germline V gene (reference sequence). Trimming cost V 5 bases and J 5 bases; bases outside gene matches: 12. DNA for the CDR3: TGTGCCAGCAGTACCAGGTGGACTAGCGGGAGGGCCCTGGAGACCCAGTACTTC. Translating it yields CASSTRWTSGRALETQYF.